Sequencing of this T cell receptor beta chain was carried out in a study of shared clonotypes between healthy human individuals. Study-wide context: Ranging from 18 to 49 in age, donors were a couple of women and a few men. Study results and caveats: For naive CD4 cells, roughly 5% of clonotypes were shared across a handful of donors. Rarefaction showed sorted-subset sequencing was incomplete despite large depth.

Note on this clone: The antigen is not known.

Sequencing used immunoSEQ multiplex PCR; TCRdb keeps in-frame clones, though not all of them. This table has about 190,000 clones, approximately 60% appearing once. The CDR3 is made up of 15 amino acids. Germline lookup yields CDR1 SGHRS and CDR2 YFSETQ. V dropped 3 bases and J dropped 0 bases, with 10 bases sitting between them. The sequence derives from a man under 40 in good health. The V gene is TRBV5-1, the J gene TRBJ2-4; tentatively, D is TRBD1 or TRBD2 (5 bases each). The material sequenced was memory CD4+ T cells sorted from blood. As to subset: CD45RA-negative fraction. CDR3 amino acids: CASSSRDLAKNIQYF. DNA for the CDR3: TGCGCCAGCAGCTCCCGGGACCTAGCCAAAAACATTCAGTACTTC.